This TCR beta chain originates from a study of cytomegalovirus exposure and HLA in healthy donors. Researchers ran the PCR with 60 Vbeta and 13 Jbeta primers. Sequencing used immunoSEQ multiplex PCR; TCRdb keeps in-frame clones, though not all of them. This listing includes about 200,000 clones. The CDR3 totals 19 residues. Germline CDR1 is SGDLS and CDR2 is YYNGEE. V shed 4 bases and J 4 bases; nucleotides not matched to a gene: 18. The sample was PBMCs. The V call is TRBV9, the J call TRBJ2-1; 9 positions match TRBD2. This clonotype was obtained from a boy between 10 and 17 years old in good health and CMV-seronegative. The CDR3 here is CASSTGDPAGGNLYNEQFF. The CDR3 DNA is TGTGCCAGCAGCACCGGGGACCCAGCGGGGGGAAACTTATACAATGAGCAGTTCTTC.